This T cell receptor (beta chain) was sequenced for a study of blood T cell repertoires in COVID-19. On the study more broadly: T cells, B-cell-depleted T cells, or PBMCs provided the cDNA or gDNA that served as material.

The count of this clone is one. The study assigned cohorts using participant-reported clinical history. Recovery meant two consecutive negative NP/OP PCR tests, professional clearance, or resolved symptoms. Germline V gene sequence: CDR1 KGHSH, CDR2 LQKENI. The CDR3 loop spans 15 amino acids. Trimming stripped 2 bases from V and 8 bases from J, with 15 bases between. How the authors handled the data: Amplification of reference gene primers provided the estimated nucleated cell counts. TCRdb keeps only in-frame clones here, not all; method: immunoSEQ multiplex PCR. D and trimming were read from the DNA, whereas the V and J calls and clone size are those reported in that table. The sample contains some 150,000 clones, around four fifths of which appear only once.

The TCR comes from a woman aged 45-59 years who had recovered from COVID-19. Sequencing was carried out using PBMCs or T cells enriched from blood (not recorded which). This chain links TRBV18 with TRBJ1-4; TRBD1 is a possible D gene (5 bases). This chain's CDR3 is CASSPLGGTDEKLFF. DNA of the CDR3: TGTGCCAGCTCACCATTAGGAGGGACGGACGAAAAACTGTTTTTT.